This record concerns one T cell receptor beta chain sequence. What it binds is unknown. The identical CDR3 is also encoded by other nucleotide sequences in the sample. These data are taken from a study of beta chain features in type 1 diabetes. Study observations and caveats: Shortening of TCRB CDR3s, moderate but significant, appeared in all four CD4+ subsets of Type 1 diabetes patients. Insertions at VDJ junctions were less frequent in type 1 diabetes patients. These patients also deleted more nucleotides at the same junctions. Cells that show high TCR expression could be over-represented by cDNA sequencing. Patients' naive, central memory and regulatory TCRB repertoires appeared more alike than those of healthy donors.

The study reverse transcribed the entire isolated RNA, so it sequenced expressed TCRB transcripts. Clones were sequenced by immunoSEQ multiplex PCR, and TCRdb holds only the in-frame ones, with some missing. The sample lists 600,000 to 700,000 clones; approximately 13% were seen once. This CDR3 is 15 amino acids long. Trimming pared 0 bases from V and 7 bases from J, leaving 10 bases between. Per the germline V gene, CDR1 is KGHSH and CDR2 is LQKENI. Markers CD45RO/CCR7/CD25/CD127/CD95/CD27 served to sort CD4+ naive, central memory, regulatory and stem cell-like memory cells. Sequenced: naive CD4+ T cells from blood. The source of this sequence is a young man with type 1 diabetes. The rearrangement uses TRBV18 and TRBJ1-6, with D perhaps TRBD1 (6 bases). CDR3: CASSPPSQGNSPLHF. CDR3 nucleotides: TGTGCCAGCTCACCACCGAGCCAGGGGAATTCACCCCTCCACTTT.